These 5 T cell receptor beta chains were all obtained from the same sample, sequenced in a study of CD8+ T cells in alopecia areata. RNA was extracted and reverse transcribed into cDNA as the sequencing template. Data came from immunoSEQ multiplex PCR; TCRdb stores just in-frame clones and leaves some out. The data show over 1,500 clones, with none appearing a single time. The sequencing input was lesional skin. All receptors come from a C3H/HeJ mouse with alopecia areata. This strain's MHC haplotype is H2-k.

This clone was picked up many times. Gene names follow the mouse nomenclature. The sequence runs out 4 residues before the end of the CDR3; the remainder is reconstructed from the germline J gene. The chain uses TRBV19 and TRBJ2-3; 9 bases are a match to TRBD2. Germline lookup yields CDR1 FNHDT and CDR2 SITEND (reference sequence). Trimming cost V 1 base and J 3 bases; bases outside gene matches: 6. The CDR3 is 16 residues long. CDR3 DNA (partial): TGTGCCAGCAGTATACCAGGGTGGGGGGGCGCAGAA. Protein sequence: CASSIPGWGGAE. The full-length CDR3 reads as CASSIPGWGGAETLYF.

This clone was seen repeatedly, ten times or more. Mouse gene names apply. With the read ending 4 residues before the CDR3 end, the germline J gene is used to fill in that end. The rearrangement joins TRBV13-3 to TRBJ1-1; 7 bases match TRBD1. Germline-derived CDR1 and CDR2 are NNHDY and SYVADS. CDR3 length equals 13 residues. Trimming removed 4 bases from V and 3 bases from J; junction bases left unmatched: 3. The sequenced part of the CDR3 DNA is TGTGCCAGCAGTAACAGGGGTCACACA. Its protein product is CASSNRGHT. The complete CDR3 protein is CASSNRGHTEVFF.

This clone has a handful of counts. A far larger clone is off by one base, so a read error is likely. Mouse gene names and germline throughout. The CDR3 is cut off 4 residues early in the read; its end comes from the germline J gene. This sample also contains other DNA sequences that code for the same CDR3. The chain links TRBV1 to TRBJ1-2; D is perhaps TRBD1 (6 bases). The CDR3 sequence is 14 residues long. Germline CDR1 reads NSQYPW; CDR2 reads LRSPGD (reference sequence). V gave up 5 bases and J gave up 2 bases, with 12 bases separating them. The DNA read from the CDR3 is TGCACCTGCAGTCTGGACAGAGGTAACTCC. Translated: CTCSLDRGNS. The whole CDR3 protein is CTCSLDRGNSDYTF.

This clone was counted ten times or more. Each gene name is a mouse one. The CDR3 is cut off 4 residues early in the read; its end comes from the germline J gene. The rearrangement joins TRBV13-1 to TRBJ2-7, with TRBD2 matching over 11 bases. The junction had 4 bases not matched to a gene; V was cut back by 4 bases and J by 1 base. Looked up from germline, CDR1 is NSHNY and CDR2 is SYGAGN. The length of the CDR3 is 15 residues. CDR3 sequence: CASSIGTGGSYEQYF. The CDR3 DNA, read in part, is TGTGCCAGCAGTATCGGGACTGGGGGTTCCTAT.

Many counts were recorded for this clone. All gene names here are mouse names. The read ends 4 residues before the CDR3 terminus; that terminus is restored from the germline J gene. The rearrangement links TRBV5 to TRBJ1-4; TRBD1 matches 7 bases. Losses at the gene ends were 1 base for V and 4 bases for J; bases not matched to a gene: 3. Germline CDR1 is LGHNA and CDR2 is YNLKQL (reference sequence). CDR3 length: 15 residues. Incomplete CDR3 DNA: TGTGCCAGCAGCCAAGGGGCAGGGGGCAACGAA. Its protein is CASSQGAGGNE. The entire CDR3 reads CASSQGAGGNERLFF.